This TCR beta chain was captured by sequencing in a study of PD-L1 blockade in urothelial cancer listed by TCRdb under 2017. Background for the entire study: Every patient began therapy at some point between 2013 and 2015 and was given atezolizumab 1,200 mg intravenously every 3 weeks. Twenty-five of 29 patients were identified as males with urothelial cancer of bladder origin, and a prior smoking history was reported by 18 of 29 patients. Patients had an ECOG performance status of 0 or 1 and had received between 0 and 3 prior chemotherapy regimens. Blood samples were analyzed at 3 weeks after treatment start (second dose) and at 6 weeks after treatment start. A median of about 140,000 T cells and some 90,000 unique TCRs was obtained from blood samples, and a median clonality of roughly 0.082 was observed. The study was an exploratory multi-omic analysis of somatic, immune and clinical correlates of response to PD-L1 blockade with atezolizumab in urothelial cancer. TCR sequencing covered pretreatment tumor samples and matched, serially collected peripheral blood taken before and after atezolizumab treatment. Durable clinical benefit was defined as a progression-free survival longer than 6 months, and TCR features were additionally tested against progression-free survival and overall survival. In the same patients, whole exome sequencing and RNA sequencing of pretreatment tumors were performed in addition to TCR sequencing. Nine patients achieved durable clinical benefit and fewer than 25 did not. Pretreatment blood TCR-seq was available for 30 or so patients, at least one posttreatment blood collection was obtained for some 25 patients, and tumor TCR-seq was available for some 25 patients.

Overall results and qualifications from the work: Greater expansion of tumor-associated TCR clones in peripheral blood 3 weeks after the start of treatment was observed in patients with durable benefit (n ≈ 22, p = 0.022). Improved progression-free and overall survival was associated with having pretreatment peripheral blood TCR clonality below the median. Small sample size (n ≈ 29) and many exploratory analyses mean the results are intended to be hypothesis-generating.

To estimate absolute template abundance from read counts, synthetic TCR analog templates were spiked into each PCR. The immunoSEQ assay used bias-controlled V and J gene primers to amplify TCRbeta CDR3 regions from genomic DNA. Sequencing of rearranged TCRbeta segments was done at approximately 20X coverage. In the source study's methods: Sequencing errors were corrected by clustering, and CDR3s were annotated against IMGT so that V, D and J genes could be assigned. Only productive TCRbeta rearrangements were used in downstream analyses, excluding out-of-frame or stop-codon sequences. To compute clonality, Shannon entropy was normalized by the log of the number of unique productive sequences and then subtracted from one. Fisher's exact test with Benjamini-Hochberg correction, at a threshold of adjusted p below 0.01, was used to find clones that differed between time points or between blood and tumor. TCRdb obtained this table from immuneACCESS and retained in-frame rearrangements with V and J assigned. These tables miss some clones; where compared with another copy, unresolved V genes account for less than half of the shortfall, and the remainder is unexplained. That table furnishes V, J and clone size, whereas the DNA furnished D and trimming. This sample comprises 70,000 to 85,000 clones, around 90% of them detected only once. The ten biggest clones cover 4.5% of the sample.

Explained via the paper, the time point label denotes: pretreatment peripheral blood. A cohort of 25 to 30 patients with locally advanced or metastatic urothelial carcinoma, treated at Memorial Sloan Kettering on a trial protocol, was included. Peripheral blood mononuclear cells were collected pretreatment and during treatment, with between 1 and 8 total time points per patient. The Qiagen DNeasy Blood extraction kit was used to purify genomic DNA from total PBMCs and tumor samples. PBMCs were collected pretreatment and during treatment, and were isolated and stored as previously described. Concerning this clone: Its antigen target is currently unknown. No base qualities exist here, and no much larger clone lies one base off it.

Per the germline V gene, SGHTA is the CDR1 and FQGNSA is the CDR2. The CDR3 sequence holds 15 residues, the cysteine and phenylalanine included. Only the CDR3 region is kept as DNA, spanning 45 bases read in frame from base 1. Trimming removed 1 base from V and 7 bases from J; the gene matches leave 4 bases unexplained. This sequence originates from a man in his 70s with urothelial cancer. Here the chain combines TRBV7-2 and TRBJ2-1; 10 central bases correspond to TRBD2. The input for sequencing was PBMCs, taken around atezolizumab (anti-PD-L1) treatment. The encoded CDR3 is CASSLVLAGQNEQFF. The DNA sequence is TGTGCCAGCAGCTTAGTACTAGCGGGGCAGAATGAGCAGTTCTTC. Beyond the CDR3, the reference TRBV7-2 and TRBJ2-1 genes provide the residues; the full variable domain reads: GAGVSQSPSNKVTEKGKDVELRCDPISGHTALYWYRQSLGQGLEFLIYFQGNSAPDKSGLPSDRFSAERTGGSVSTLTIQRTQQEDSAVYLCASSLVLAGQNEQFFGPGTRLTVL.